Listed here are 2 T cell receptor beta chains from one sample, sequenced in a study of blood T cell repertoires in COVID-19. Sequencing was performed with immunoSEQ multiplex PCR; in TCRdb, only in-frame clones are kept and a portion is missing. The sample records 65,000 to 90,000 clones, 75% to 85% being singletons. Input material: peripheral blood. These receptors originate from a woman aged 55-70 years with acute or convalescent COVID-19.

The rearrangement links TRBV7-2 to TRBJ2-3, with D perhaps TRBD2 (6 bases). Per the germline V gene, CDR1 is SGHTA and CDR2 is FQGNSA. The CDR3 covers 19 residues. V lost 6 bases and J 2 bases, leaving 27 bases between the germline ends. CDR3 residues: CASSGAGAGLRRDTDTQYF. The CDR3, as DNA: TGTGCCAGCAGTGGCGCGGGTGCAGGATTAAGGAGGGACACAGATACGCAGTATTTT.

The gene calls are TRBV4-1 and TRBJ2-3, with 11 bases aligning to TRBD2. This CDR3 is built from 16 residues. Germline values: CDR1 MGHRA, CDR2 YSYEKL. V lost 5 bases and J lost 2; bases outside the gene matches: 6. CDR3 sequence: CASSFGLAGYTDTQYF. The CDR3 DNA reads as TGCGCCAGCAGCTTCGGACTAGCGGGTTACACAGATACGCAGTATTTT.